Below are 2 T cell receptor beta chains sequenced from a single sample in a study of T cell responses to AZD1222 COVID-19 vaccine. Only in-frame clones appear in the TCRdb table, and some are missing; sequencing was by immunoSEQ multiplex PCR. The table records 70,000 or so clones, 88% of them present only once. Source: peripheral blood, taken on day 0 of AZD1222 vaccination. All receptors come from an adult in good health.

The chain couples TRBV3-1 (or the pseudogene TRBV3-2) to TRBJ2-7; D not certain. Trimming shortened V by 1 base and J by 5 bases, and 9 bases separated the two germline ends. Per germline, CDR1 LGHDT and CDR2 YNNKEL (reference sequence). This CDR3 contains 13 residues. CDR3 coding DNA: TGTGCCAGCAGCCAAGGTGGGAAGGACGAGCAGTACTTC. This sequence encodes CASSQGGKDEQYF.

This chain links TRBV5-4 with TRBJ2-1; the D gene could be TRBD1 or TRBD2 (5 bases each). Germline CDR1 SGHNT, CDR2 YYREEE (reference sequence). Deletions cut 0 bases from V and 9 bases from J, with 16 bases between. The length of the CDR3 is 15 residues. The chain's CDR3 is CASSLAGTPRSEQFF. The CDR3 DNA sequence: TGTGCCAGCAGCTTGGCCGGGACCCCGCGGAGTGAGCAGTTCTTC.